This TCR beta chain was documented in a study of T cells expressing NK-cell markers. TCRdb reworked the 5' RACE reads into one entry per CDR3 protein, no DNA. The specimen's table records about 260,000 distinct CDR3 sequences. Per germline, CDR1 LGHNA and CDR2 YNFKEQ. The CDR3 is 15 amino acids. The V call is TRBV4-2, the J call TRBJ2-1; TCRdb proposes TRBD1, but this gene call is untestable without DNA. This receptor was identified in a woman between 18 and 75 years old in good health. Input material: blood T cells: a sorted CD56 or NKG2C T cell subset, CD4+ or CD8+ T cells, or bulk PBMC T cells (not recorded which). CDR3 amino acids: CASSQGAGPYNEQFF.